This entry lists 20 T cell receptor beta chains sequenced from one sample in a study of post-analysis software for immune sequencing data. General study points: Elevated frequency relative to controls characterized several TRBV segments in patients, TRBV5-6, TRBV5-1 and TRBV20-1 among them.

What these receptors recognize is not known. Unique molecular identifiers were built into the TCR beta cDNA libraries. TCRdb redid the calling of the PCR reads with MiXCR, one entry per CDR3 protein. The profile covers about 810,000 distinct CDR3 sequences, with approximately 50% appearing a single time and under 6% taken by the ten largest. Input material: blood. Every receptor here comes from a girl aged 5 to 17 with multiple sclerosis.

This clonotype has only one observation. This chain links TRBV7-3 with TRBJ2-3, with 11 bases aligning to TRBD2. This CDR3 contains 15 residues. V lost 1 base and J lost 12; bases outside the gene matches: 9. Germline assignment: CDR1 SGHTA and CDR2 FQGTGA. CDR3 in DNA: TGTGCCAGCAGCTTAAGTGGGACTAGCGGAGCCCACCAGTATTTT. This sequence encodes CASSLSGTSGAHQYF. Together with reference TRBV7-3 and TRBJ2-3, the CDR3 gives the full variable domain: GAGVSQTPSNKVTEKGKYVELRCDPISGHTALYWYRQSLGQGPEFLIYFQGTGAADDSGLPNDRFFAVRPEGSVSTLKIQRTERGDSAVYLCASSLSGTSGAHQYFGPGTRLTVL.

The V gene is TRBV5-4, the J gene TRBJ2-1; TRBD2 matches at 9 bases. This CDR3 has 15 residues. J gave up 8 bases and V 0 bases, and 6 bases lay outside the gene matches. Germline V gene data show CDR1 as SGHNT and CDR2 as YYREEE (reference sequence). The chain's CDR3 is CASSLAGGGADEQFF. The CDR3 DNA follows: TGTGCCAGCAGCTTGGCCGGCGGGGGGGCGGATGAGCAGTTCTTC.

Only a few counts were recorded for this clonotype. V is TRBV20-1 and J is TRBJ2-4; 7 positions agree with TRBD1. The J call is in doubt because the DNA end fits TRBJ2-7 better. The CDR3 is 14 residues long. Germline loops: CDR1 DFQATT, CDR2 SNEGSKA (reference sequence). The CDR3 reads CSASPGQLNYEQYF. CDR3 sequence (DNA): TGCAGTGCTAGCCCGGGACAGTTAAACTACGAGCAGTACTTC.

This clonotype has a handful of counts. The chain links TRBV29-1 to TRBJ1-4, with D maybe TRBD1 (6 bases). The CDR3 is 12 residues long. With 3 bases removed from V and 4 bases from J, the gap between germline ends came to 6 bases. Germline CDR1 is SQVTM and CDR2 is ANQGSEA. The CDR3 protein is CSVDRGNEKLFF. The CDR3 bases are TGCAGCGTTGACAGGGGTAATGAAAAACTGTTTTTT. Full variable domain (missing parts from reference TRBV29-1 and TRBJ1-4): SAVISQKPSRDICQRGTSLTIQCQVDSQVTMMFWYRQQPGQSLTLIATANQGSEATYESGFVIDKFPISRPNLTFSTLTVSNMSPEDSSIYLCSVDRGNEKLFFGSGTQLSVL.

The chain couples TRBV28 to TRBJ2-5, with a possible D match to TRBD2 (6 bases). Germline CDR1 and CDR2: MDHEN and SYDVKM. Trimming stripped 9 bases from V and 7 bases from J, with 21 bases between. CDR3 length equals 14 residues. In DNA form, the CDR3 reads TGTGCCAGTGGCCCCTCTAGCGTCCAGGGGACCCAGTACTTC. Amino acid sequence: CASGPSSVQGTQYF.

This clonotype has more than one count but fewer than ten. The chain links TRBV27 to TRBJ1-2; D is ambiguous. The V gene lost 5 bases and the J gene lost 4 bases, with 11 bases spanning the gap. The CDR3 is 13 amino acids. Germline V CDR1 and CDR2: MNHEY, SMNVEV (reference sequence). The CDR3 sequence is CASSRRGLYGYTF. The DNA of the CDR3 is TGTGCCAGCAGTCGGCGAGGCCTCTATGGCTACACCTTC.

The rearrangement links TRBV12-3 or TRBV12-4 to TRBJ2-7, with D perhaps matching TRBD1 or TRBD2 (5 bases each). V was shortened by 6 bases and J by 5 bases, with 17 bases between the two germline ends. CDR3 size: 14 residues. The CDR3 is CASSPTGQGDEQYF. As DNA, the CDR3 is TGTGCCAGCAGCCCCACGGGGCAGGGTGACGAGCAGTACTTC.

The chain carries TRBV2 and TRBJ1-1; D is undetermined. The CDR3 is made up of 14 amino acids. Germline CDR1 SNHLY, CDR2 FYNNEI. The V end was cut by 5 bases, the J end by 6 bases, with 16 bases between. The CDR3 reads CASSITGILAEAFF. DNA for the CDR3: TGTGCCAGCAGTATCACGGGGATCTTAGCTGAAGCTTTCTTT.

The genes are TRBV6-1 and TRBJ1-1, with TRBD1 matching over 9 bases. Trimming cost V 6 bases and J 1 base; bases outside gene matches: 12. Germline lookup yields CDR1 MNHNS and CDR2 SASEGT. CDR3 size: 17 residues. CDR3 sequence reads: CASRRRDRALKNTEAFF. CDR3 DNA: TGTGCCAGCAGGCGTCGGGACAGGGCTTTAAAGAACACTGAAGCTTTCTTT.

V usage is TRBV4-1 and J usage is TRBJ2-3; no clear D gene. CDR3 length: 13 amino acids. Germline CDR1 is MGHRA and CDR2 is YSYEKL. Trimming removed 0 bases at V and 6 bases at J, with 7 bases between. The CDR3, as DNA: TGCGCCAGCAGCCAAGATCAGGAGGATACGCAGTATTTT. Residues: CASSQDQEDTQYF.

This clonotype was seen only a few times. J is TRBJ2-7 and V is TRBV12-3 or TRBV12-4, with a tentative D call TRBD1 (5 bases). The CDR3 covers 17 residues. Trimming took off 3 bases at V and 0 bases at J, with 18 bases between the two ends. CDR3 sequence (DNA): TGTGCCAGCAGTTTTACCATACAGGAGCATAGCTCCTACGAGCAGTACTTC. This translates into CASSFTIQEHSSYEQYF.

This clonotype was counted a few times. The chain joins TRBV12-3 or TRBV12-4 to TRBJ1-5; D is unclear. V gave up 3 bases and J gave up 6 bases, with 12 bases separating them. The CDR3 has 14 amino acids. CDR3 residues: CASSLTGRSQPQHF. The CDR3 nucleotides read TGTGCCAGCAGTTTGACTGGGCGGAGTCAGCCCCAGCATTTT.

V and J are TRBV6-6 and TRBJ2-3; TRBD1 might be the D (6 bases). CDR3 size: 16 residues. Trimming stripped 6 bases from V and 4 bases from J, with 20 bases between. In germline, CDR1 is MNHNY, CDR2 SVGAGI (reference sequence). The CDR3 DNA reads TGTGCCAGCAGGACAACAACAGGGCCCGGGGCAGATACGCAGTATTTT. Translating gives CASRTTTGPGADTQYF.

This chain uses TRBV29-1 with TRBJ2-5; tentatively, D is TRBD1 or TRBD2 (6 bases each). Germline loops: CDR1 SQVTM, CDR2 ANQGSEA. This CDR3 is built from 13 residues. V was clipped by 7 bases and J by 4 bases, with 16 bases between them. CDR3 DNA sequence: TGCAGCGCTCCGGACGGAGGGGGAGAGACCCAGTACTTC. It translates to CSAPDGGGETQYF.

This chain connects TRBV27 to TRBJ2-7, with 10 bases fitting TRBD2. CDR1 and CDR2 from the germline V gene are MNHEY and SMNVEV (reference sequence). This CDR3 contains 14 residues. V shed 8 bases, J shed 1 base, and the junction held 5 bases outside the gene matches. Written as DNA, the CDR3 is TGTGCCAGCGCTGATAGCGGGAGGTCCTACGAGCAGTACTTC. This codes for CASADSGRSYEQYF.

This clonotype was seen more than once but under ten times. The chain recombines TRBV6-6 with TRBJ2-5, with 8 bases lining up with TRBD2. CDR1 and CDR2 (germline): MNHNY, SVGAGI (reference sequence). The CDR3 is 16 amino acids. Germline trimming cut 2 bases from V and 1 base from J; bases unmatched to any gene: 6. CDR3 in amino acids: CASSYGLAAPQETQYF. CDR3 sequence (DNA): TGTGCCAGCAGTTACGGACTAGCAGCCCCCCAAGAGACCCAGTACTTC.

The gene calls are TRBV20-1 and TRBJ2-7, with 7 bases aligning to TRBD1. Germline V gives CDR1 DFQATT, CDR2 SNEGSKA (reference sequence). V trimming: 2 bases; J trimming: 2 bases; junction bases outside the gene matches: 9. The CDR3 length is 15 residues. CDR3 in DNA: TGCAGTGCTAGACAACCCGGGGACAGCACCTACGAGCAGTACTTC. Protein sequence: CSARQPGDSTYEQYF.

V is TRBV15 and J is TRBJ2-1; 7 bases map to TRBD1. CDR1 and CDR2 (germline): LNHNV, YYDKDF (reference sequence). The CDR3 consists of 16 residues. V was clipped by 2 bases and J by 8 bases; unmatched bases: 12. The CDR3 spells CATSRTQGSYGDEQFF. In nucleotides, the CDR3 is TGTGCCACCAGCAGAACACAGGGGTCCTACGGGGATGAGCAGTTCTTC.

The V and J genes are TRBV4-1 and TRBJ2-5, with D possibly being TRBD1 or TRBD2 (6 bases each). The CDR3 spans 16 residues. CDR1 is MGHRA and CDR2 is YSYEKL in the germline V gene. The germline V and J ends were trimmed by 4 bases and 11 bases, with 26 bases remaining between them. The chain's CDR3 is CASSPGVGLARNEQYF. The CDR3 DNA reads TGCGCCAGCAGCCCAGGGGTGGGGCTAGCGCGCAATGAGCAGTACTTC.

This clonotype showed up just a few times. V is TRBV18 and J is TRBJ1-1; no clear D gene. In germline, CDR1 is KGHSH, CDR2 LQKENI. The CDR3 covers 13 residues. The V end lost 2 bases, the J end lost 4 bases, and 8 bases lay between the germline ends. CDR3 nucleotide sequence: TGTGCCAGCTCACCAGGGTTCGTCACTGAAGCTTTCTTT. Translation: CASSPGFVTEAFF.